Sequencing of this T cell receptor beta chain was carried out in a study of blood T cell repertoires in COVID-19 (dated by TCRdb to the early 2020s). As for the study more broadly: Samples from collaborators originated in the United States, Italy and Spain and spanned both the acute and convalescent phases of COVID-19. The repertoires were released in a freely available public database meant as a resource for research on the immune response to SARS-CoV-2. Where available, HLA class I and class II types were taken from metadata supplied by the sample provider and were not determined by assay-based typing. Samples were obtained from the ongoing ImmuneRACE study (first 160 participants) and from about 1,300 subjects provided by 6 global collaborators. The dataset comprised deeply sampled blood TCRbeta repertoires from subjects exposed to, actively infected with, or recovered from COVID-19. Sample metadata almost always included a de-identified subject ID, COVID-19 status, age in years and sex. The material from the prospective study consisted of cDNA or gDNA derived from T cells, B-cell-depleted T cells, or PBMCs. Beyond this particular receptor, the publication reports: How much clinical and demographic metadata was included differed by source and by participant, and the metadata was provided uncurated.

The CDR3 measures 15 amino acids from cysteine to phenylalanine. Only CDR3 DNA is held: 45 bases, read in frame from base 1. V loses 4 bases of germline sequence and J loses 3 bases, and the interval between the two ends is 14 bases. CDR1 is given as SGDLS and CDR2 as YYNGEE, both from the germline V gene. TCRbeta CDR3 regions were amplified from genomic DNA by means of the immunoSEQ Assay, a bias-controlled multiplex PCR. On the authors' methods: The number of nucleated cells in each sample was estimated from the amplification of reference gene primers within the assay. To quantify the absolute abundance of each unique TCRbeta CDR3 rearrangement, sequence reads were collapsed and filtered. For each sample, productive Simpson clonality was calculated as the square root of Simpson's diversity index over productive rearrangements. Imported from immuneACCESS, the table was reduced by TCRdb to in-frame sequences with V and J called. These copies leave out some clones; in studies compared against another copy, an unresolved V gene accounts for under half, and the cause of the remainder is not known. V, J and clone size reflect that table, while D and trimming were determined from the DNA. The sample has under 75,000 clones on record, around four fifths of them singletons. The ten biggest clones cover 5.5% of the sample.

Whole blood was collected in K2EDTA tubes by collaborating institutions according to the institutions' own protocols. Collaborator samples were shipped for TCRbeta analysis as frozen whole blood, isolated PBMCs, or DNA extracted from either sample type. Points on this clone: Its antigen remains undetermined. Qualities for individual bases were not recorded, and no much larger clone is one base off.

The chain couples TRBV9 to TRBJ1-3; the D gene is perhaps TRBD1, on 5 matching bases. The TCR was taken from a woman in her seventies with acute or convalescent COVID-19. The sample comprised peripheral blood. The CDR3 protein is CASSPREVGGNTIYF. Read as DNA, the sequence is TGTGCCAGCAGCCCCAGGGAGGTGGGTGGAAACACCATATATTTT.